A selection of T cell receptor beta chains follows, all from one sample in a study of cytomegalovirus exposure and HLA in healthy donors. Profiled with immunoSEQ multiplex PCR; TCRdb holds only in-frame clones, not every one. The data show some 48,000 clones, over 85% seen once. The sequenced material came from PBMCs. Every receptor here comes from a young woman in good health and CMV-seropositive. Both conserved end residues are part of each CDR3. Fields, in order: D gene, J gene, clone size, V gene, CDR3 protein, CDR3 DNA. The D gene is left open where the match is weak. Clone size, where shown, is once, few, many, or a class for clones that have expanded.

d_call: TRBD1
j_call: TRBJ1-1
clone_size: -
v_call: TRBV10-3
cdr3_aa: CAISALQGATEAFF
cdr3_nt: TGTGCCATCAGTGCTTTACAGGGGGCCACTGAAGCTTTCTTT

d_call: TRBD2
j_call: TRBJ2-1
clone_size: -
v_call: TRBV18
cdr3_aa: CASSPLPSGTNEQFF
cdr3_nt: TGTGCCAGCTCACCGCTACCTAGCGGGACCAATGAGCAGTTCTTC

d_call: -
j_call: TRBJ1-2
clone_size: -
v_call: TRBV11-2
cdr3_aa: CASSLGQGTGYTF
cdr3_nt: TGTGCCAGCAGCTTAGGTCAGGGAACGGGCTACACCTTC

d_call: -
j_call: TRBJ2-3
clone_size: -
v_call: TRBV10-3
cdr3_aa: CAIKGGGPSDTQYF
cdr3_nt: TGTGCCATCAAGGGGGGAGGGCCATCAGATACGCAGTATTTT

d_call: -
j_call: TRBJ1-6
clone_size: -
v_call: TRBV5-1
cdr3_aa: CASSPDTYNSPLHF
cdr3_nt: TGCGCCAGCAGTCCGGACACTTATAATTCACCCCTCCACTTT

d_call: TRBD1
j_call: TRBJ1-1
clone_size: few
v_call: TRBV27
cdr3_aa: CASSRDRSAPEAFF
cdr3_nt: TGTGCCAGCAGCAGGGACAGGTCTGCCCCTGAAGCTTTCTTT

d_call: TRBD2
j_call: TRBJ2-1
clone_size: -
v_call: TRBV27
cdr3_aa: CASSLSLAGEQFF
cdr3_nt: TGTGCCAGCAGTTTAAGCCTAGCGGGTGAGCAGTTCTTC

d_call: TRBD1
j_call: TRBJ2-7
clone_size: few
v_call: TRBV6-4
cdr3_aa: CASSEGTGGYEQYF
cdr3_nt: TGTGCCAGCAGTGAGGGGACAGGGGGCTACGAGCAGTACTTC

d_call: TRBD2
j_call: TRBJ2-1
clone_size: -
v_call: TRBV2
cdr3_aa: CASEAGEINEQFF
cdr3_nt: TGTGCCAGCGAAGCGGGAGAGATCAATGAGCAGTTCTTC

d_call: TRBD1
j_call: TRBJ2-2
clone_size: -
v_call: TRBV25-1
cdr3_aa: CASGTGTGGGGELFF
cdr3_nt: TGTGCCAGCGGTACCGGGACAGGGGGTGGCGGGGAGCTGTTTTTT

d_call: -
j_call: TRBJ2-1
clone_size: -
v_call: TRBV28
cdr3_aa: CASSDRSSYNEQFF
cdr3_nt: TGTGCCAGCAGCGATCGTAGCTCCTACAATGAGCAGTTCTTC

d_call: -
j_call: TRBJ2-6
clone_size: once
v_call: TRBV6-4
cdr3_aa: CASSVTGSGANVLTF
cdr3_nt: TGTGCCAGCAGTGTAACAGGCTCTGGGGCCAACGTCCTGACTTTC

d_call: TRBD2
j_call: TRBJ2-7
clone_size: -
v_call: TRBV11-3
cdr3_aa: CASSRVAGGLYEQYF
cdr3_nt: TGTGCCAGCAGCCGCGTAGCGGGAGGGCTTTACGAGCAGTACTTC

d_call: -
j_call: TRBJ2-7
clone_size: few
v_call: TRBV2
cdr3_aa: CASSDRIDYEQYF
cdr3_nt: TGTGCCAGCAGTGACAGGATAGACTACGAGCAGTACTTC

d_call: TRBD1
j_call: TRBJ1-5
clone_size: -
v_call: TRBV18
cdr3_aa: CASSPGQGDQPQHF
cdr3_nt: TGTGCCAGCTCACCGGGACAGGGGGATCAGCCCCAGCATTTT

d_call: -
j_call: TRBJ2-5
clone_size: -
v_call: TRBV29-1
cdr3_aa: CSVEFGVAKYQETQYF
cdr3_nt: TGCAGCGTTGAATTTGGGGTAGCGAAGTACCAAGAGACCCAGTACTTC

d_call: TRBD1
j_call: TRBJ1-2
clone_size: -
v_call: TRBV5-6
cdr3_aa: CASSRGQVGGVYGYTF
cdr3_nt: TGTGCCAGCAGCCGTGGACAGGTCGGTGGGGTCTATGGCTACACCTTC

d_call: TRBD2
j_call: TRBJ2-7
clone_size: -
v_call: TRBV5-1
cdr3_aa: CASSLEDSGSRDEQYF
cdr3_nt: TGCGCCAGCAGCTTGGAAGATAGCGGGAGTCGGGACGAGCAGTACTTC

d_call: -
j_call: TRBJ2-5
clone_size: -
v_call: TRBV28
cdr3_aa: CASSLFGGGAGKQETQYF
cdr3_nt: TGTGCCAGCAGTTTATTCGGTGGGGGGGCAGGAAAACAAGAGACCCAGTACTTC

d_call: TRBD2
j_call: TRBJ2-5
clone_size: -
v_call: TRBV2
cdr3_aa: CASNYLAGETQYF
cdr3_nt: TGTGCCAGCAATTACCTAGCGGGTGAGACCCAGTACTTC

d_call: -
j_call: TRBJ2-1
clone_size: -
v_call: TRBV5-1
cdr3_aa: CASRESLSYNEQFF
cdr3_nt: TGCGCAAGCAGAGAGTCTCTCTCCTACAATGAGCAGTTCTTC

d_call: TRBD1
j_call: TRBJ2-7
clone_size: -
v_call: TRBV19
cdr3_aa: CASSTQGARGEQYF
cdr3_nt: TGTGCCAGTAGTACACAGGGGGCGCGGGGTGAGCAGTACTTC

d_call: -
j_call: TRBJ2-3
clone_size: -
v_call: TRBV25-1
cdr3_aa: CASSEAEAQYF
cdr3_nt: TGTGCCAGCAGTGAAGCAGAGGCGCAGTATTTT

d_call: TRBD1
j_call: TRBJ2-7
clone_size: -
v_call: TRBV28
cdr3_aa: CASRTGGDEQYF
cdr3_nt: TGTGCCAGCAGGACAGGGGGAGACGAGCAGTACTTC

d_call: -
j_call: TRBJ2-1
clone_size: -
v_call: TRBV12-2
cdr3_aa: CASRPGGRPGLAMNEQFF
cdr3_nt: TGTGCAAGTCGCCCCGGGGGGCGGCCGGGACTAGCGATGAATGAGCAGTTCTTC

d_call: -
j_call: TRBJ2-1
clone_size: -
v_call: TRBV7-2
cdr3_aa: CASSLRVYNEQFF
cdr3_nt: TGTGCCAGCAGCTTACGGGTCTACAATGAGCAGTTCTTC

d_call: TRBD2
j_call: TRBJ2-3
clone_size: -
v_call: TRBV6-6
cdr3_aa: CASSQGQRGSTDTQYF
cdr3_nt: TGTGCCAGCAGCCAAGGGCAGCGGGGAAGCACAGATACGCAGTATTTT

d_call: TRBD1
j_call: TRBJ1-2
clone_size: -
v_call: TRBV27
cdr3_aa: CASSTDRDYGYTF
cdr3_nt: TGTGCCAGCAGTACCGACAGGGACTATGGCTACACCTTC

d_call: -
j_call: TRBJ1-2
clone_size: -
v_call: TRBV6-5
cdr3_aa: CASSYSSQNYGYTF
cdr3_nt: TGTGCCAGCAGTTACTCGAGTCAAAACTATGGCTACACCTTC

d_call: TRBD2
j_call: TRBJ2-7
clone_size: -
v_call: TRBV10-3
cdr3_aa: CAISETSLLAGAQEQYF
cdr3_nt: TGTGCCATCAGTGAGACCTCTCTACTAGCGGGAGCTCAAGAGCAGTACTTC

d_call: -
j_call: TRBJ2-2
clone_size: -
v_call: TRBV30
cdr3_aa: CAWSVGGATGELFF
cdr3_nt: TGTGCCTGGAGTGTAGGGGGGGCTACCGGGGAGCTGTTTTTT

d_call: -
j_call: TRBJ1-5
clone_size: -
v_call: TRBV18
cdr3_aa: CASSPPGYQPQHF
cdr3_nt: TGTGCCAGCTCACCTCCAGGGTATCAGCCCCAGCATTTT

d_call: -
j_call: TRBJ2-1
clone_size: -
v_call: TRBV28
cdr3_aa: CASSFGQNNEQFF
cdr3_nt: TGTGCCAGCAGTTTTGGGCAAAACAATGAGCAGTTCTTC

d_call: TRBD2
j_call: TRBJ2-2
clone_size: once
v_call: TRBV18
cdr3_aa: CASSQKTTSGETGELFF
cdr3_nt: TGTGCCAGCTCACAAAAAACGACTAGCGGAGAAACCGGGGAGCTGTTTTTT

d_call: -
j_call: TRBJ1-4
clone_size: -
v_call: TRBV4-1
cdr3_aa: CASSQDGAGNEKLFF
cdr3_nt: TGCGCCAGCAGCCAAGATGGGGCAGGGAATGAAAAACTGTTTTTT

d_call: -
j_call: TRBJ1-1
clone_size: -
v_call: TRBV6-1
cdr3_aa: CASSDLEGSTEAFF
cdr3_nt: TGTGCCAGCAGTGATTTGGAGGGGAGCACTGAAGCTTTCTTT

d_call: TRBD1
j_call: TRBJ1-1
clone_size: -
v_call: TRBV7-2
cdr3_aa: CASSYTGGRSDTEAFF
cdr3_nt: TGTGCCAGCAGCTATACAGGGGGTCGGTCGGACACTGAAGCTTTCTTT

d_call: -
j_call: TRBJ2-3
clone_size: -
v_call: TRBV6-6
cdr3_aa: CASRPFNGDTQYF
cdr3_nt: TGTGCCAGCAGGCCTTTTAACGGAGATACGCAGTATTTT

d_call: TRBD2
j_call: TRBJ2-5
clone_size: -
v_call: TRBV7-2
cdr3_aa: CASSLGTSGTITETQYF
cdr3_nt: TGTGCCAGCAGCTTGGGGACTAGCGGGACGATCACGGAGACCCAGTACTTC

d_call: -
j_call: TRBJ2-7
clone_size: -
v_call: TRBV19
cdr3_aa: CASSRGRARGYEQYF
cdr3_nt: TGTGCCAGTAGTAGGGGGAGGGCCAGGGGCTACGAGCAGTACTTC

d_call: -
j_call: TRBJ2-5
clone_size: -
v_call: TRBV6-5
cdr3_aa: CASSYDYNQETQYF
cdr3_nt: TGTGCCAGCAGTTACGACTACAACCAAGAGACCCAGTACTTC

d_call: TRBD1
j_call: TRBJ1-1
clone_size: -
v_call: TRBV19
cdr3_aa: CASSRGQGGWSEAFF
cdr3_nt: TGTGCCAGTAGTAGGGGACAGGGGGGATGGTCTGAAGCTTTCTTT

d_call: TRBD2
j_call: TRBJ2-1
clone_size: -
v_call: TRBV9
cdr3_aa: CASSGSGRADNEQFF
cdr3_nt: TGTGCCAGCAGCGGCAGCGGGAGGGCCGACAATGAGCAGTTCTTC

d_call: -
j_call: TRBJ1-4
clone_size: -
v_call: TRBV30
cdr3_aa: CAWMGHQSTKATNEKLFF
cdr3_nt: TGTGCCTGGATGGGACATCAGTCGACCAAAGCAACTAATGAAAAACTGTTTTTT

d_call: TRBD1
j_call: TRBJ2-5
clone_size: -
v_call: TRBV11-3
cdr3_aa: CASSLEGQGGETQYF
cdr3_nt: TGTGCCAGCAGCTTAGAAGGACAGGGGGGGGAGACCCAGTACTTC

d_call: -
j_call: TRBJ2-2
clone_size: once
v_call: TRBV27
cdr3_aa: CASSSGTNTGELFF
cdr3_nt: TGTGCCAGCAGTAGCGGAACGAACACCGGGGAGCTGTTTTTT

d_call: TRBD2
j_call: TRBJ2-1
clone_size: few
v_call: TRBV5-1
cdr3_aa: CASSDEGLAGGYEQFF
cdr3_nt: TGCGCCAGCAGCGACGAAGGACTAGCGGGAGGATATGAGCAGTTCTTC

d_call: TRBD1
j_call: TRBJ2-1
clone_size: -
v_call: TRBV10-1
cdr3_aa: CASSESAGGKRQFF
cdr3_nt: TGCGCCAGCAGTGAGAGTGCAGGGGGAAAGCGGCAGTTCTTC

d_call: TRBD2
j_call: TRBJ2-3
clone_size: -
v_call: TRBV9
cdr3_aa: CASSSAGGLDTQYF
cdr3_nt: TGTGCCAGCAGCTCAGCGGGAGGGTTAGATACGCAGTATTTT

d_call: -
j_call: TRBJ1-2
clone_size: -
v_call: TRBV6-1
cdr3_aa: CASSESPGANYGYTF
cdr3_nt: TGTGCCAGCAGTGAATCCCCGGGAGCCAACTATGGCTACACCTTC

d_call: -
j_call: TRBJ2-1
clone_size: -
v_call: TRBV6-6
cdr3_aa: CASSYISTGEQFF
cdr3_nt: TGTGCCAGCAGTTACATAAGTACGGGTGAGCAGTTCTTC

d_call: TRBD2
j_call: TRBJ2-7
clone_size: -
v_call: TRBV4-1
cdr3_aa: CASSQVVGTSYSYEQYF
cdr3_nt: TGCGCCAGCAGCCAAGTGGTAGGGACTAGCTATTCCTACGAGCAGTACTTC

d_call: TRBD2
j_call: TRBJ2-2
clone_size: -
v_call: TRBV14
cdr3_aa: CASSPHSGRASTGELFF
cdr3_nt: TGTGCCAGCAGCCCTCATAGCGGGAGGGCCTCCACCGGGGAGCTGTTTTTT

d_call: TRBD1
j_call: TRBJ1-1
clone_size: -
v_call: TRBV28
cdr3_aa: CASSPPQGALATEAFF
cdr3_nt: TGTGCCAGCAGTCCACCACAGGGGGCCCTCGCCACTGAAGCTTTCTTT

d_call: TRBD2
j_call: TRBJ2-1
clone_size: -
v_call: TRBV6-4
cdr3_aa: CASRLKAGFNNEQFF
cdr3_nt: TGTGCCAGCCGCTTGAAAGCGGGATTTAACAATGAGCAGTTCTTC

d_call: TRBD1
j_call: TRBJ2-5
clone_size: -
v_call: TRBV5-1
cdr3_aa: CASSLAPRTGTGETQYF
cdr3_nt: TGCGCCAGCAGCTTGGCCCCTAGGACCGGGACAGGAGAGACCCAGTACTTC

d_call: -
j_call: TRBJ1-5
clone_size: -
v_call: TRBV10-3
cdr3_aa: CAISEGQEAGVQPQHF
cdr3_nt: TGTGCCATCAGTGAGGGTCAGGAGGCAGGGGTTCAGCCCCAGCATTTT

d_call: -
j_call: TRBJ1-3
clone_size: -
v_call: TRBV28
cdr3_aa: CASKWRGPGNTIYF
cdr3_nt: TGTGCCAGCAAGTGGAGGGGACCTGGAAACACCATATATTTT